This T cell receptor beta chain is from a study of blood T cells in healthy people across ages. The study, taken as a whole, reports: Getting older went along with TCR beta diversity per million T cells dropping roughly linearly.

About this clonotype: Its antigen is still unknown.

Trimming shortened V by 0 bases and J by 2 bases, and 8 bases separated the two germline ends. CDR1 and CDR2 (germline): SGHRS, YFSETQ. CDR3 length: 14 amino acids. Sample-barcoded 5' priming and a J-beta primer mix drove a second PCR of 7 to 11 cycles. The template-switch adaptor, which had 12 random nucleotides, put a tag on each cDNA molecule. Via MiXCR, TCRdb re-called the 5' RACE reads, giving one row per CDR3 protein. The table shows about 640,000 distinct CDR3 sequences, with about 54% occurring only once. Donors gave 9 to 10 milliliters of peripheral blood apiece. Researchers isolated at least 6.5 million PBMCs per sample.

The receptor was isolated from a man between 60 and 75 years old in good health. Input material: blood. V gene TRBV5-1 combines with J gene TRBJ1-2; the D is unclear. In nucleotides, the CDR3 is TGCGCCAGCAGCTTGGGCGGAGACAACTATGGCTACACCTTC. The encoded protein is CASSLGGDNYGYTF.